These 14 T cell receptor beta chains share one sample of origin, sequenced in a study of tumor-infiltrating lymphocytes in primary liver carcinoma (dated by TCRdb to 2017 to 2019). Blood RNA was extracted from unsorted whole blood using TRIzol reagent, and germline DNA was obtained with the DNeasy Blood & Tissue kit. Sequencing was performed on an Illumina HiSeq 2500. Using a constant-region primer and ProtoScript II reverse transcriptase, TCRbeta-specific cDNA was reverse-transcribed from around 500 ng total RNA. Three nested multiplex PCR rounds, following a slightly modified ARM-PCR procedure, were used to build the TCRbeta libraries. Each of the first two PCR rounds ran for about 10 cycles and used multiplex TRBV1-TRBV30 forward primers together with a Cbeta reverse primer. TCRdb ran its own pipeline on the public reads, namely fastp trimming at Q25 and MiXCR clone calling, and kept in-frame beta chains. CDR3 protein duplicates are merged, each entry listing the most common genes and DNA. For this sample there are roughly 330,000 distinct CDR3 sequences; approximately 64% appear just once. In total, the top ten clones hold about 6% of the sample.

The sequenced material came from peripheral blood. Receptors were obtained from a man between 35 and 55 years old with primary liver carcinoma and hepatitis B virus infection.

Regarding this clonotype: A much larger clone lies one base from this, so it may be a read error. V and J are TRBV6-2 or TRBV6-3 and TRBJ2-5; no definite D call. The ends were cut back, 9 bases at V and 0 bases at J, with 11 bases in the middle. The CDR3 has 13 residues. CDR1 and CDR2 from the germline V gene are MNHEY and SVGEGT. This CDR3 reads CARDTLYQETQYF. CDR3 bases: TGTGCCAGAGACACATTGTACCAAGAGACCCAGTACTTC.

The V and J genes are TRBV12-5 and TRBJ2-2, with D uncertain. CDR3 length: 16 residues. The germline gives CDR1 LGHNT, CDR2 FRNRAP. V was cut by 7 bases and J by 5 bases, with 20 bases left in between. The CDR3 protein is CASAPPGGPRTGELFF. The DNA for the CDR3 is TGTGCTAGTGCCCCGCCAGGCGGCCCCAGGACCGGGGAGCTGTTTTTT.

The chain links TRBV20-1 to TRBJ2-2; either TRBD1 or TRBD2 may supply D (5 bases each). This CDR3 comprises 20 residues. Between the trimmed V and J ends, which lost 6 bases and 6 bases, there was a span of 35 bases. CDR1 and CDR2 from the germline V gene are DFQATT and SNEGSKA (reference sequence). CDR3 bases: TGCAGTGCAATTCGCCGGGACCAGCGGTCGTCCCGGTTATTTCCCGGGGAGCTGTTTTTT. This codes for CSAIRRDQRSSRLFPGELFF.

As to this clonotype: The CDR3 does not end in the conserved phenylalanine or tryptophan, so this is likely a read error. This sequence joins TRBV11-2 and TRBJ2-5; 7 nucleotides align to TRBD2. Germline assignment: CDR1 SGHAT and CDR2 FQNNGV. The CDR3 totals 16 residues. V shed 5 bases and J 3 bases; nucleotides not matched to a gene: 12. The CDR3: CASSQTPGGGKETQYL. The CDR3 DNA reads as TGTGCCAGCAGCCAAACCCCTGGGGGGGGGAAAGAGACCCAGTACTTA.

The V gene is TRBV5-4, the J gene TRBJ2-1; tentative D call: TRBD2 (6 bases). Germline-derived CDR1 and CDR2 are SGHNT and YYREEE (reference sequence). CDR3 length: 14 residues. Between the trimmed V and J ends, which lost 1 base and 5 bases, there was a span of 10 bases. The CDR3 sequence is CASSLRDSNNEQFF. CDR3 nucleotides: TGTGCCAGCAGCTTGCGGGACTCAAACAATGAGCAGTTCTTC.

In the case of this clonotype: The CDR3 end shows no conserved phenylalanine or tryptophan, and so a read error is likely. The DNA is omitted, as the CDR3 cannot be located on it reliably, and the CDR3 follows TCRdb's listing. CDR3 sequence: CANSLVDSCC. The chain carries TRBV11-1 and TRBJ2-1; TRBD1, the table's D call, was not compared with the DNA. Germline V gene lookup returns CDR1 SGHAT and CDR2 FQDESV (reference sequence). The CDR3 is 10 residues long, ends included.

This clonotype was detected a few times. The J gene is TRBJ1-1, the V gene TRBV10-1; possible D gene TRBD1, 5 bases. The CDR3 is made up of 13 amino acids. Trimming took off 5 bases at V and 6 bases at J, with 13 bases between the two ends. Looked up from germline, CDR1 is WNHNN and CDR2 is SYGVQD (reference sequence). CDR3 loop: CASSPGLRAEAFF. The CDR3 DNA reads TGCGCCAGCAGTCCGGGGCTACGGGCTGAAGCTTTCTTT.

Many counts were recorded for this clonotype. V gene TRBV6-4 combines with J gene TRBJ1-1, with D uncertain. V dropped 6 bases and J dropped 0 bases, with 8 bases sitting between them. CDR1 is MRHNA and CDR2 is SNTAGT in the germline V gene. The CDR3 totals 13 residues. DNA for the CDR3: TGTGCCAGCAGCGAAGACATGAACACTGAAGCTTTCTTT. It encodes CASSEDMNTEAFF.

The chain couples TRBV5-1 to TRBJ2-1; TRBD1 or TRBD2 may be the D gene (5 bases each). In germline, CDR1 is SGHRS, CDR2 YFSETQ. This CDR3 region has 15 residues. Trimming removed 4 bases from V and 5 bases from J, with 16 bases in between. CDR3 coding DNA: TGCGCCAGCAGCATTGGTGGGGACCTTGACAATGAGCAGTTCTTC. This translates into CASSIGGDLDNEQFF.

This clonotype was picked up a small number of times. The chain couples TRBV6-1 to TRBJ2-7; possible D gene TRBD1, 6 bases. Germline loops: CDR1 MNHNS, CDR2 SASEGT. CDR3 size: 13 residues. V lost 7 bases and J 0 bases, leaving 10 bases between the germline ends. The CDR3 sequence: CASTRQDSYEQYF. The CDR3 nucleotides read TGTGCCAGCACTAGACAGGACTCCTACGAGCAGTACTTC.

A word on this clonotype: A much larger clone differs from this one at a single base, so this may be a read error. The chain employs TRBV4-1 and TRBJ2-1; D possibly corresponds to TRBD2 (5 bases). CDR1 and CDR2 from the germline V gene are MGHRA and YSYEKL. The CDR3 covers 17 residues. V dropped 1 base and J dropped 10 bases, with 23 bases sitting between them. The CDR3 spells CASSQGPSGSGVVEQFF. The CDR3 coding sequence is TGCGCCAGCAGCCAAGGCCCCTCGGGGTCTGGGGTAGTAGAGCAGTTCTTC.

This clonotype came up once. The junction differs from germline at one of its ends, possibly a read error. The chain combines TRBV6-5 with TRBJ2-7, with 7 bases aligning to TRBD2. This CDR3 comprises 17 residues. Germline-derived CDR1 and CDR2 are MNHEY and SVGAGI. The CDR3 reads CASSLGLVGGRSYKQYF. The CDR3 bases are TGTGCCAGCAGCCTTGGACTAGTGGGAGGTAGGTCCTACAAGCAGTACTTC.

This clonotype occurred a few times. A junction boundary mismatches the germline segment, possibly from a read error. This rearrangement joins TRBV5-4 to TRBJ2-5; 9 bases are shared with TRBD2. The germline CDR1 and CDR2 sequences are SGHNT and YYREEE (reference sequence). The length of the CDR3 is 15 residues. CDR3: CASSLAGTSRVTQYF. The DNA of the CDR3 is TGTGCCAGTAGCTTGGCCGGGACTAGCAGGGTGACCCAGTACTTC.

A remark on this clonotype: This likely comes from a read error, as the CDR3 has no conserved phenylalanine or tryptophan at its end. This chain joins TRBV4-3 and TRBJ2-7; D is unresolved. V shed 0 bases and J shed 7 bases, with 13 bases lying between them. The CDR3 covers 14 residues. Germline V lookup: CDR1 LGHNA, CDR2 YSLEER. The CDR3 loop reads CASSQDLPHYEQYL. CDR3 sequence (DNA): TGCGCCAGCAGCCAAGATTTGCCACACTATGAGCAGTACTTA.